The sequence of this TCR beta chain was determined in a study of lymphopenia after photon versus proton radiotherapy. This table comes from immunoSEQ multiplex PCR, and its TCRdb copy is limited to in-frame clones, with some not included. This sample yields about 12,000 clones, of which roughly nine tenths are seen a single time; 3.3% belongs to the top ten. Per germline, CDR1 SGHAT and CDR2 FQNNGV. This CDR3 is 13 amino acids long. V was pared by 6 bases and J by 10 bases, with 5 bases of the junction left unmatched. Comment on this clone: As yet, its antigen is unknown.

Study-wide points: In patients who died, overall survival fell as post-nadir TCR diversity dropped more. Post-nadir diversity loss with photons came from oligoclonal expansion, particularly CD8+ Temra cells. Photon-treated patients lost naive T cells and TCR diversity; proton-treated stayed stable.

This clonotype was sampled from a man aged 60-69 years with pancreatic cancer. The sample consisted of peripheral blood, taken from a patient treated with proton-based radiotherapy. The V gene is TRBV11-2, the J gene TRBJ1-6; TRBD1 aligns across 8 bases. CDR3 nucleotides: TGTGCCAGCAGACCCACAGGGGGGTCACCCCTCCACTTT. This codes for CASRPTGGSPLHF. Filled out from reference TRBV11-2 and TRBJ1-6, the complete variable domain reads EAGVAQSPRYKIIEKRQSVAFWCNPISGHATLYWYQQILGQGPKLLIQFQNNGVVDDSQLPKDRFSAERLKGVDSTLKIQPAKLEDSAVYLCASRPTGGSPLHFGNGTRLTVT.